The 3 T cell receptor beta chains in this list originate from one sample, sequenced in a study of cytomegalovirus exposure and HLA in healthy donors. PCR used 60 Vbeta primers and 13 Jbeta primers. This table comes from immunoSEQ multiplex PCR, and its TCRdb copy is limited to in-frame clones, with some not included. This table has 90,000 to 120,000 clones, around 72% appearing once. The specimen sequenced was PBMCs. The receptors shown here come from a male donor in good health and CMV-seropositive.

The V gene is TRBV19, the J gene TRBJ1-5; no firm D call. Germline lookup yields CDR1 LNHDA and CDR2 SQIVND (reference sequence). Trimming stripped 6 bases from V and 0 bases from J, with 3 bases between. CDR3 length: 12 residues. For the CDR3, the DNA is TGTGCCAGTAGCGGTAGCAATCAGCCCCAGCATTTT. This encodes CASSGSNQPQHF.

This clone was seen more than once but under ten times. This rearrangement joins TRBV5-1 to TRBJ2-7; 12 bases agree with TRBD1. Looked up from germline, CDR1 is SGHRS and CDR2 is YFSETQ. There are 16 residues in the CDR3. V trimming: 4 bases; J trimming: 5 bases; junction bases outside the gene matches: 10. CDR3: CASSKQPGTGGHEQYF. The CDR3 nucleotides read TGCGCCAGCAGCAAACAACCTGGGACAGGGGGCCACGAGCAGTACTTC.

The count of this clone is one. The chain uses TRBV5-1 and TRBJ1-2; 9 positions match TRBD1. From germline, CDR1 is SGHRS and CDR2 YFSETQ. CDR3 length equals 15 residues. V lost 4 bases to trimming and J lost 4 bases; unmatched junction nucleotides: 8. This CDR3 reads CASSPGTGSSYGYTF. CDR3 sequence (DNA): TGCGCCAGCAGCCCTGGGACAGGGTCCTCCTATGGCTACACCTTC.